This TCR beta chain was identified during a study of T-cell reconstitution after alpha-beta-depleted transplantation in children. General study points: After one year, T-cell counts and TCRbeta diversity mostly came from new T cells.

TCRbeta library preparation incorporated unique molecular identifiers. TCRdb recomputed calls from the PCR reads with MiXCR, one row per CDR3 protein. This table holds around 270,000 distinct CDR3 sequences, roughly 7.8% found once. This clonotype has only a few counts. Its antigen is unidentified. From germline, CDR1 is SGHRS and CDR2 YFSETQ. This CDR3 has 14 amino acids. The ends were cut back, 0 bases at V and 1 base at J, with 7 bases in the middle. This clonotype originated in a female patient younger than 10 who had a stem cell transplant for Fanconi anemia, so the T cells may come from the graft donor. Specimen: peripheral blood, collected 360 days after TCRalphabeta/CD19-depleted stem cell transplant. V is TRBV5-1 and J is TRBJ1-1; D unresolved. The CDR3 protein is CASSLVGSNTEAFF. CDR3 nucleotide sequence: TGCGCCAGCAGCTTGGTAGGTTCGAACACTGAAGCTTTCTTT.